This T cell receptor (beta chain) was retrieved from a study of blood T cells in healthy people across ages. As regards this clonotype: The junction and the germline gene differ at one end; a read error may be behind it.

The use of a sample-barcoded 5' primer and a J-beta primer mix characterized a second PCR of roughly 6 to 11 cycles. TCRdb analysed the 5' RACE reads with MiXCR anew, one entry per CDR3 protein. The table records hundreds of thousands of distinct CDR3 sequences, approximately 40% of them present only once. CDR3 size: 14 residues. Per the germline V gene, CDR1 is LGHNA and CDR2 is YSLEER. Caucasian individuals from Russia who were healthy and aged 6 to 90 acted as donors. The chain recombines TRBV4-3 with TRBJ1-5; D remains ambiguous. Material for sequencing was blood. This sequence originates from a man of 80 years or more in good health. CDR3 loop: CASSQDQSKQPQHF. The CDR3 DNA is TGCGCCAGCAGCCAAGATCAGAGCAAGCAGCCCCAGCATTTT.